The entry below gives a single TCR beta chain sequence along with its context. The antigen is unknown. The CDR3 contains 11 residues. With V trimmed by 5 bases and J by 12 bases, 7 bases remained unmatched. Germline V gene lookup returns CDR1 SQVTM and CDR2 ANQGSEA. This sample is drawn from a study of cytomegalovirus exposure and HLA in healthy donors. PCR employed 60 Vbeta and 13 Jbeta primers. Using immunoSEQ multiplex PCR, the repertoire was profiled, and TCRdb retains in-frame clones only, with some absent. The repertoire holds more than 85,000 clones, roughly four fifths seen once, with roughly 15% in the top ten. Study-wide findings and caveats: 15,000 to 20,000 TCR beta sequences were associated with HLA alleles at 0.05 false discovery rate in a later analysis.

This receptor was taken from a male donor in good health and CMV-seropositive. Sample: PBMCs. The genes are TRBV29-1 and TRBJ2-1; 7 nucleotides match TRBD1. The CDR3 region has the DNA TGCAGCGTTTTGACAGGGCCCGGGCAGTTCTTC. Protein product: CSVLTGPGQFF.